Reported below is one T cell receptor beta chain. Its cognate antigen is unknown. This CDR3 contains 20 residues. V gave up 3 bases and J gave up 1 base; unmatched junction bases: 10. Germline values: CDR1 SNHLY, CDR2 FYNNEI. Using immunoSEQ multiplex PCR, the repertoire was profiled, and TCRdb retains in-frame clones only, with some absent. Of 80,000 to 100,000 clones listed, roughly 76% are singletons. Every one of the patients relapsed after autologous stem cell transplantation (brentuximab vedotin exposure was variable). Best responses fell into complete response, partial response or progressive disease. This sample stems from a study of PD-1 blockade in classical Hodgkin lymphoma. Study-wide results and limits: According to reports, newly diagnosed patients had lower baseline TCR diversity than healthy donors, and relapsed/refractory patients had lower baseline TCR diversity still.

The starting material was peripheral blood mononuclear cells (PBMCs), obtained before the second cycle of nivolumab. The receptor comes from a human donor with classical Hodgkin lymphoma. The genes are TRBV2 and TRBJ2-1, with 15 bases matching TRBD2. CDR3 in amino acids: CASSEIGLAGGPASYNEQFF. The CDR3 DNA reads as TGTGCCAGCAGTGAGATCGGACTAGCGGGAGGGCCTGCGTCCTACAATGAGCAGTTCTTC. The variable domain in full, completed from reference TRBV2 and TRBJ2-1, reads EPEVTQTPSHQVTQMGQEVILRCVPISNHLYFYWYRQILGQKVEFLVSFYNNEISEKSEIFDDQFSVERPDGSNFTLKIRSTKLEDSAMYFCASSEIGLAGGPASYNEQFFGPGTRLTVL.